The present T cell receptor (beta chain) was sequenced within a study of T-cell memory formation after mild COVID-19. Germline loops: CDR1 SEHNR, CDR2 FQNEAQ (reference sequence). The CDR3 extends over 14 amino acids. Deletions cut 5 bases from V and 5 bases from J, with 14 bases between. In TCRdb, the 5' RACE reads were re-called with MiXCR into one record per CDR3 protein. In the table there are some 130,000 distinct CDR3 sequences, under 30% of which are singletons. Sequenced: PBMCs or a T cell subset sorted from them (not recorded which). V gene TRBV7-9 combines with J gene TRBJ2-3; D is perhaps TRBD1 (5 bases). The clonotype originates from an adult woman who had mild COVID-19 (a few samples of this study predate the infection). Cell type and time point are not known. CDR3: CASSETRRGDTQYF. CDR3 nucleotide sequence: TGTGCCAGCAGCGAGACCCGTAGGGGAGATACGCAGTATTTT.